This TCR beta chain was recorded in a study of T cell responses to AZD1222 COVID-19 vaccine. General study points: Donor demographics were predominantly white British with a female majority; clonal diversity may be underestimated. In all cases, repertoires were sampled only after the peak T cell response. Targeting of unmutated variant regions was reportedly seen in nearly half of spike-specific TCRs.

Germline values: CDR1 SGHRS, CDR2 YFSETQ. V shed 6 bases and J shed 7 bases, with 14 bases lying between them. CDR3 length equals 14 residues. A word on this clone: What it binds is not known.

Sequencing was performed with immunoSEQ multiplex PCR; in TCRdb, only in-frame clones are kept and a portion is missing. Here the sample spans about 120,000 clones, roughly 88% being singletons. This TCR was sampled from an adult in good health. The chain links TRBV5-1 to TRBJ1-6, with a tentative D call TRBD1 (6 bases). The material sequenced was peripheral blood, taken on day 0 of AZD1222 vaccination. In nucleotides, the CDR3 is TGCGCCAGCACCGTACAGGGCCTGAATTCACCCCTCCACTTT. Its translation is CASTVQGLNSPLHF. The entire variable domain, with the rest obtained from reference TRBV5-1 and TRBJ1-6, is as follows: KAGVTQTPRYLIKTRGQQVTLSCSPISGHRSVSWYQQTPGQGLQFLFEYFSETQRNKGNFPGRFSGRQFSNSRSEMNVSTLELGDSALYLCASTVQGLNSPLHFGNGTRLTVT.